Below, one T cell receptor beta chain is given with its context. Trimming removed 3 bases from V and 0 bases from J; junction bases left unmatched: 11. Germline lookup yields CDR1 SGHDT and CDR2 YYEEEE. The CDR3 is 18 amino acids. The sample is drawn from a study of blood T cell repertoires in COVID-19. Study background: The study drew acute and convalescent COVID-19 samples from the United States, Italy and Spain. Sample material is recorded as cDNA or gDNA derived from T cells, B-cell-depleted T cells, or PBMCs.

In the authors' workflow: Scientists estimated how many nucleated cells there were by amplifying reference gene primers. Assay used: immunoSEQ multiplex PCR; TCRdb lists only in-frame clones, some missing. V and J calls plus clone size are reproduced from that table; the DNA served to infer D and trimming. The repertoire holds more than 85,000 clones, with over 70% as singletons. The sequenced sample consisted of peripheral blood. The clonotype comes from a man of 80 years or more with active or convalescent COVID-19. The chain is built from TRBV5-6 and TRBJ2-1, with 8 nucleotides matching TRBD1. As DNA, the CDR3 is TGTGCCAGCAGCTCCCAACTGGGACAGGTCTTCTCCTACAATGAGCAGTTCTTC. As protein: CASSSQLGQVFSYNEQFF.